This entry concerns a single T cell receptor (beta chain). Its antigen remains undetermined. Base quality data are lacking; no much larger clone is found one base away. This specimen comes from a study of blood T cell repertoires in COVID-19 (dated by TCRdb to 2020 to 2021). Turning to the overall study: Samples covering the acute and convalescent phases of COVID-19 were provided by collaborators in the United States, Italy and Spain. Subjects who had been exposed to COVID-19, were actively infected with it, or had recovered from it provided the deeply sampled blood TCRbeta repertoires that made up the dataset. Nearly every sample came with metadata listing a de-identified subject ID, COVID-19 status, age in years and sex. The material from the prospective study consisted of cDNA or gDNA derived from T cells, B-cell-depleted T cells, or PBMCs. Samples were obtained from the ongoing ImmuneRACE study (first 160 participants) and from 1,000 to 1,500 subjects provided by 6 global collaborators. Where available, HLA class I and class II types were taken from metadata supplied by the sample provider and were not determined by assay-based typing. The repertoires were released in a freely available public database meant as a resource for research on the immune response to SARS-CoV-2. Overall study results and their limits: The quantity of clinical and demographic metadata differed by source and by participant and was supplied without curation.

The CDR3 starts with the cysteine, ends with the phenylalanine, and has 12 residues. The retained sequence is limited to the CDR3, 36 bases, with the frame set at the first base. V is pared back by 3 bases and J by 7 bases, with 4 bases lying between the germline termini. The CDR1 and CDR2 encoded by the germline V gene are MGHRA and YSYEKL. Each collaborating institution followed its own protocols to collect whole blood in K2EDTA tubes. For TCRbeta analysis, collaborators shipped samples as frozen whole blood, isolated PBMCs, or DNA extracted from either of those sample types. The immunoSEQ Assay, a bias-controlled multiplex PCR, was used to amplify TCRbeta CDR3 regions from genomic DNA. Under the source paper's analysis protocol: Nucleated cell counts per sample were estimated from amplification of reference gene primers within the assay. Sequence reads were collapsed and filtered to measure the absolute abundance of every unique TCRbeta CDR3 rearrangement. Productive Simpson clonality was computed per sample as the square root of Simpson's diversity index over productive rearrangements. TCRdb's version of the immuneACCESS table is confined to in-frame rearrangements and falls short of the full clone set. An unresolved V gene accounts for under half of the shortfall where checked; the remainder is of unknown origin. That table supplies the V and J calls and clone size; D and trimming were determined from the DNA. This sample has about 120,000 clones in its table, and roughly 80% of those were observed once. Clones ranked in the top ten supply roughly 8.6% of the sample.

The chain couples TRBV4-1 to TRBJ1-6, with no confidently assigned D gene. Sequences were obtained from peripheral blood. This TCR was sampled from a human donor in a cohort sampled during active COVID-19. The CDR3 amino acid sequence is: CASSQRNSPLHF. In nucleotides, the sequence is TGCGCCAGCAGCCAGAGAAATTCACCCCTCCACTTT.